This TCR beta chain was observed in a study of T cells in Graves' hyperthyroidism and ophthalmopathy. The CDR3 sequence is 14 residues long. With 5 bases removed from V and 1 base from J, the gap between germline ends came to 11 bases. Germline lookup yields CDR1 SEHNR and CDR2 FQNEAQ (reference sequence). From RNA transcripts, TCR beta CDR3 regions were amplified. The HTBI set primed first-round TCR CDR3 RT-PCR. TCRdb called the multiplex PCR reads again in MiXCR, with one record for every CDR3 protein. The data show about 380,000 distinct CDR3 sequences, under 20% seen once. Sequenced input: blood. V usage is TRBV7-9 and J usage is TRBJ2-5, with D possibly matching TRBD1 (6 bases). The TCR originated in a man aged 18 to 30 with Graves' ophthalmopathy. CDR3 coding DNA: TGTGCCAGCAGCCGCCCCAGGGGCCAAGAGACCCAGTACTTC. As protein: CASSRPRGQETQYF.